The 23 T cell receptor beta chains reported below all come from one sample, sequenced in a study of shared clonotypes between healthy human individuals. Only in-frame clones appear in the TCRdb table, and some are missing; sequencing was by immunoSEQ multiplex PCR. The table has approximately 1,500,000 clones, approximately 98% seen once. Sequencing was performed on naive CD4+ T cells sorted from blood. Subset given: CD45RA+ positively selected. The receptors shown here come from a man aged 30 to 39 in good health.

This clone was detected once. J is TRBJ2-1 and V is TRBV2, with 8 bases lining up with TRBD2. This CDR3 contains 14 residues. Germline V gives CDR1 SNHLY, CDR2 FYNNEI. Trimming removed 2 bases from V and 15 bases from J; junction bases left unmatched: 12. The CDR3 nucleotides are TGTGCCAGCAGTGAACCCGGGACTAGGGGCCGGTGGTTCTTC. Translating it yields CASSEPGTRGRWFF.

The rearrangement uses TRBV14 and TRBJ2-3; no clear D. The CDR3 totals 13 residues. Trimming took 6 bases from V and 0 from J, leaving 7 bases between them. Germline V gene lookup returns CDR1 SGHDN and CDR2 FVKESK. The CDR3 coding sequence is TGTGCCAGCAGGTACGAGAGCACAGATACGCAGTATTTT. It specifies CASRYESTDTQYF.

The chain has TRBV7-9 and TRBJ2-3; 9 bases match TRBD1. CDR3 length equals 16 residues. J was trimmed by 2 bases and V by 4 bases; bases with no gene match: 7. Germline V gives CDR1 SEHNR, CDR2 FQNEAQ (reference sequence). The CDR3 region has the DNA TGTGCCAGCAGCTCCACCGGGACAGGGTACACAGATACGCAGTATTTT. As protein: CASSSTGTGYTDTQYF.

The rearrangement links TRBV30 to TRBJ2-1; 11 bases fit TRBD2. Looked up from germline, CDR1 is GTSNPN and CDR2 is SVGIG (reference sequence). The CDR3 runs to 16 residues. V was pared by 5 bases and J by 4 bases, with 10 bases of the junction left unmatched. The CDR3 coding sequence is TGTGCCTGGCAGAGCAGATCTAGCGGGAGGTACAATGAGCAGTTCTTC. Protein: CAWQSRSSGRYNEQFF.

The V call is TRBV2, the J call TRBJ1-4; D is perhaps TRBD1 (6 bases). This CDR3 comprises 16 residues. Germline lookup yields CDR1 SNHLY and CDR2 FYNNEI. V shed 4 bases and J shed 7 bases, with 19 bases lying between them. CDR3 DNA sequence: TGTGCCAGCAGTGGGATATCGGGGGGCAAGGGTGAAAAACTGTTTTTT. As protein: CASSGISGGKGEKLFF.

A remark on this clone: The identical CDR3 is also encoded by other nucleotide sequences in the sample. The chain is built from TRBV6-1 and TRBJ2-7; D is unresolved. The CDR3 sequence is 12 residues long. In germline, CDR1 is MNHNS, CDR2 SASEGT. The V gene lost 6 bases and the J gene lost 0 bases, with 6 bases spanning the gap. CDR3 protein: CASSAVSYEQYF. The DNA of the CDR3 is TGTGCCAGCAGCGCTGTCTCCTACGAGCAGTACTTC.

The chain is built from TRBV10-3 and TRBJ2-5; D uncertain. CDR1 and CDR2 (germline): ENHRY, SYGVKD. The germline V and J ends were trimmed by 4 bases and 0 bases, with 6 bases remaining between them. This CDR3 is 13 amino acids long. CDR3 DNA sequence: TGTGCCATCAGTGTACGGAACCAAGAGACCCAGTACTTC. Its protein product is CAISVRNQETQYF.

The CDR3 loop reads CASSQGQRSPYEQYF. The CDR3 DNA sequence: TGTGCCAGCAGTCAGGGACAGAGGTCCCCCTACGAGCAGTACTTC. This chain links TRBV28 with TRBJ2-7; 7 nucleotides agree with TRBD1. Per the germline V gene, CDR1 is MDHEN and CDR2 is SYDVKM. CDR3 length equals 15 residues. Germline trimming cut 5 bases from V and 2 bases from J; bases unmatched to any gene: 9.

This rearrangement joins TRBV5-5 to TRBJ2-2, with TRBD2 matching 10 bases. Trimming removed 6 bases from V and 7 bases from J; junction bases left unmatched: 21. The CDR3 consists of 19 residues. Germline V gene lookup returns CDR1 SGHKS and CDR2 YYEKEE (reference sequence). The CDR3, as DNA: TGTGCCAGCACAAGAGATCATGCTAGCGGGAGCGACCAGGTCGGGGAGCTGTTTTTT. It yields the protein CASTRDHASGSDQVGELFF.

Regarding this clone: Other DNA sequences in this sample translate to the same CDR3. The CDR3 region has the DNA TGTGCCAGCAGTCAGCAACTACAGGGCCCAAGCTATGGCTACACCTTC. Translating it yields CASSQQLQGPSYGYTF. V gene TRBV5-4 combines with J gene TRBJ1-2; the D gene is possibly TRBD1 (6 bases). Germline V CDR1 and CDR2: SGHNT, YYREEE (reference sequence). Trimming removed 5 bases at V and 4 bases at J, with 21 bases between. The length of the CDR3 is 16 residues. Drawing the rest from reference TRBV5-4 and TRBJ1-2, the complete variable domain is ETGVTQSPTHLIKTRGQQVTLRCSSQSGHNTVSWYQQALGQGPQFIFQYYREEENGRGNFPPRFSGLQFPNYSSELNVNALELDDSALYLCASSQQLQGPSYGYTFGSGTRLTVV.

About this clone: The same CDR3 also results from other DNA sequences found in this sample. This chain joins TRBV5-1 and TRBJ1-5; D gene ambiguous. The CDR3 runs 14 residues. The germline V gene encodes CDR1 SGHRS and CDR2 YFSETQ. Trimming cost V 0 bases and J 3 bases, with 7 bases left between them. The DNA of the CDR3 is TGCGCCAGCAGCTTGGGGCAGCCCAATCAGCCCCAGCATTTT. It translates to CASSLGQPNQPQHF.

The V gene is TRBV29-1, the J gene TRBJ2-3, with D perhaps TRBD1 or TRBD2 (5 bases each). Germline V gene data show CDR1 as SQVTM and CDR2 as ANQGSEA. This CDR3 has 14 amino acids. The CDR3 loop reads CSVSRGAFTDTQYF. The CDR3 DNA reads TGCAGTGTTAGTCGAGGGGCCTTCACAGATACGCAGTATTTT.

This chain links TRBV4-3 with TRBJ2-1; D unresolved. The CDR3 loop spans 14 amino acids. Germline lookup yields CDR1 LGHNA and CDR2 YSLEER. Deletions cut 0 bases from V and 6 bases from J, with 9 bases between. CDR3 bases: TGCGCCAGCAGCCAAGATTGGTTAGTCAATGAGCAGTTCTTC. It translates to CASSQDWLVNEQFF.

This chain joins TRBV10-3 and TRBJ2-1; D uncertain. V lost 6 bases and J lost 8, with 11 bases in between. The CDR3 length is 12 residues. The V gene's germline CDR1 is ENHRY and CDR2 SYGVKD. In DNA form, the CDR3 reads TGTGCCATCAGCGCCCTGGACGATGAGCAGTTCTTC. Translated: CAISALDDEQFF.

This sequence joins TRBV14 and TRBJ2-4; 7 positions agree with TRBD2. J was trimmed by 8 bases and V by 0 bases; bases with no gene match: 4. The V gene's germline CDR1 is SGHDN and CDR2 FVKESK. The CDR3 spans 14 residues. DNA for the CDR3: TGTGCCAGCAGCCAAGATCTGGCGGGGGACATTCAGTACTTC. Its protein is CASSQDLAGDIQYF. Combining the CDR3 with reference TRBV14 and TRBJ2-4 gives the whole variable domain EAGVTQFPSHSVIEKGQTVTLRCDPISGHDNLYWYRRVMGKEIKFLLHFVKESKQDESGMPNNRFLAERTGGTYSTLKVQPAELEDSGVYFCASSQDLAGDIQYFGAGTRLSVL.

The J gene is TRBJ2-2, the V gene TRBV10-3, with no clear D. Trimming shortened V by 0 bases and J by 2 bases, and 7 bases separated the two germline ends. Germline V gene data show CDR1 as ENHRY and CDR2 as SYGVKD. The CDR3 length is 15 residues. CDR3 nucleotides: TGTGCCATCAGTGAGTCGACGACCAACACCGGGGAGCTGTTTTTT. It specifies CAISESTTNTGELFF.

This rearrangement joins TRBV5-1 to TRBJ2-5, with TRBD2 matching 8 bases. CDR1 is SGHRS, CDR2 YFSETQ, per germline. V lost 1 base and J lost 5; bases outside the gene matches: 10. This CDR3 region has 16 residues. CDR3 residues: CASSLSGGTSLETQYF. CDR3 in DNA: TGCGCCAGCAGCTTGAGTGGGGGGACTAGTCTTGAGACCCAGTACTTC.

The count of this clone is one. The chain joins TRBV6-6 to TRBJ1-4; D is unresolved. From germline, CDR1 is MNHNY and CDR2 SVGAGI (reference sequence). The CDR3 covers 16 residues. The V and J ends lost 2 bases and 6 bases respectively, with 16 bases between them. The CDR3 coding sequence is TGTGCCAGCAGTTACACGACTTGGGTTTCGGATGAAAAACTGTTTTTT. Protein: CASSYTTWVSDEKLFF.

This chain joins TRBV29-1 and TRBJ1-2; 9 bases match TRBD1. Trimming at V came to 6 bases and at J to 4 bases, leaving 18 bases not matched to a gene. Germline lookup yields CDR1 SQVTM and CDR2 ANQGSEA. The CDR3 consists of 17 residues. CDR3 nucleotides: TGCAGCGTCGCCGAGCTCATAAACCGGGACAGGGCCTATGGCTACACCTTC. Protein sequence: CSVAELINRDRAYGYTF. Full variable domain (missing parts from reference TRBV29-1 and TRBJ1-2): SAVISQKPSRDICQRGTSLTIQCQVDSQVTMMFWYRQQPGQSLTLIATANQGSEATYESGFVIDKFPISRPNLTFSTLTVSNMSPEDSSIYLCSVAELINRDRAYGYTFGSGTRLTVV.

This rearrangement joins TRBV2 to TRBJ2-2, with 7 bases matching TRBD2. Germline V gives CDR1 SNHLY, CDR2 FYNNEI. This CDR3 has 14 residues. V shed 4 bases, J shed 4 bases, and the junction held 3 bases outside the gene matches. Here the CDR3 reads CASSGEGITGELFF. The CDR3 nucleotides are TGTGCCAGCAGTGGGGAGGGAATCACCGGGGAGCTGTTTTTT.

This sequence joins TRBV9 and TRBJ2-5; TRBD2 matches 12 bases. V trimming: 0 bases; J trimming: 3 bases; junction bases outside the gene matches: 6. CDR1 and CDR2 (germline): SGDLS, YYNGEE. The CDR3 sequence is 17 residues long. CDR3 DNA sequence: TGTGCCAGCAGCGTAGATCTAGCGGGAGGGCTCAAAGAGACCCAGTACTTC. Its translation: CASSVDLAGGLKETQYF.

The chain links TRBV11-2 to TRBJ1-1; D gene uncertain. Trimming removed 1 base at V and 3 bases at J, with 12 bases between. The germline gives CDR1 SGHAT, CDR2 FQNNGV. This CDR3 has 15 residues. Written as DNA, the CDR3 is TGTGCCAGCAGCTTAGTCCGACGGTCGGACACTGAAGCTTTCTTT. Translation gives CASSLVRRSDTEAFF.

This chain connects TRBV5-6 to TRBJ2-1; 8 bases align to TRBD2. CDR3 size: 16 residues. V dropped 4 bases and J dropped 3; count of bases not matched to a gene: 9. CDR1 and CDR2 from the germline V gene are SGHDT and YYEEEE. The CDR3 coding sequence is TGTGCCAGCAGCCAAACCGGGACTAGTGACTACAATGAGCAGTTCTTC. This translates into CASSQTGTSDYNEQFF.